This TCR beta chain was identified in a study of blood T cell repertoires in COVID-19. Across the whole study: The origin of the acute and convalescent COVID-19 samples was the United States, Italy and Spain.

In the original analysis: Estimated nucleated cell counts came from reference gene primer amplification. Using immunoSEQ multiplex PCR, the repertoire was profiled, and TCRdb retains in-frame clones only, with some absent. From that table come the V and J calls and clone size; the DNA was used to work out D and trimming. The sample shows a few hundred thousand clones, approximately 86% of them seen only once. This clone is a singleton in its sample. V gave up 3 bases and J gave up 4 bases; unmatched junction bases: 1. The CDR3 runs 13 residues. Germline CDR1 SEHNR, CDR2 FQNEAQ (reference sequence). Participants were aged about 18 to 95 years, lived in about two dozen US areas, and enrolled virtually. Two negative PCRs, clearance, or symptom resolution had been documented for recovered Cohort 3 donors.

The source material was PBMCs or T cells enriched from blood (not recorded which). This receptor was taken from a woman under 30 who had recovered from COVID-19. The chain links TRBV7-9 to TRBJ1-1; 8 bases fit TRBD1. Here the CDR3 reads CASSFQGATEAFF. CDR3 sequence (DNA): TGTGCCAGCAGCTTTCAGGGGGCCACTGAAGCTTTCTTT.